These T cell receptor beta chains were read from a single sample in a study of human T cells and chemical hapten exposure. Each CDR3 protein gets one entry after TCRdb re-called the RACE reads with MiXCR. This table holds about 360,000 distinct CDR3 sequences, around 6.9% found once. The material was whole blood, obtained in connection with sensitization to the hapten diphenylcyclopropenone (DPC). These TCRs come from a woman aged 18-29 years with alopecia areata. Some clones in this sample may be carry-over from other donors' samples. Each CDR3 is given without its conserved first and last residue.

V gene: TRBV10-3
J gene: TRBJ2-2
CDR3 protein: AIAGVDHGELF

V gene: TRBV12-3/TRBV12-4
J gene: TRBJ1-1
CDR3 protein: ASSPLGVGRFF

V gene: TRBV4-3
J gene: TRBJ1-5
CDR3 protein: ASSQDPAGNQPQH

V gene: TRBV15
J gene: TRBJ1-6
CDR3 protein: ATSGAGVYSPLH

V gene: TRBV10-3
J gene: TRBJ1-4
CDR3 protein: ATADRANEKLF

V gene: TRBV12-3/TRBV12-4
J gene: TRBJ1-4
CDR3 protein: ASSFRGATNEKLF

V gene: TRBV5-4
J gene: TRBJ2-3
CDR3 protein: ASSRPEDTQY

V gene: TRBV2
J gene: TRBJ2-7
CDR3 protein: ASNGLAGGPEY

V gene: TRBV6-5
J gene: TRBJ2-3
CDR3 protein: ASSYTFRLAEITSSTDTQY

V gene: TRBV6-5
J gene: TRBJ2-1
CDR3 protein: ASSYGRDSYNEQF

V gene: TRBV19
J gene: TRBJ2-5
CDR3 protein: AGGGSRTSGEQETQY

V gene: TRBV18
J gene: TRBJ2-2
CDR3 protein: ASSPRTGAGTGELF

V gene: TRBV29-1
J gene: TRBJ2-1
CDR3 protein: SATPKGPYNEQF

V gene: TRBV29-1
J gene: TRBJ2-5
CDR3 protein: SVEGAVKSAQY

V gene: TRBV5-1
J gene: TRBJ2-1
CDR3 protein: ASSLPEGAQNEQF